This is a list of T cell receptor beta chains from one sample in a study of T-cell reconstitution after alpha-beta-depleted transplantation in children. Using its own MiXCR run on the PCR reads, TCRdb lists one record per CDR3 protein. The sample lists about 580,000 distinct CDR3 sequences, under 25% occurring once. This material consisted of PBMCs, mostly from graft donor cells, taken 360 days after TCRalphabeta/CD19-depleted stem cell transplant. All receptors derive from a boy younger than two who had a stem cell transplant for acute myeloid leukemia, so the T cells may come from the graft donor. Each CDR3 is given with its conserved first and last residue. D genes are given only for firm matches. The listing skips clone size in some rows; elsewhere it reads once, few, many or a size class.

J gene: TRBJ2-5
clone size: few
D gene: NA
V gene: TRBV12-3/TRBV12-4
CDR3 protein: CASSLRGVGETQYF
CDR3 DNA: TGTGCCAGCAGTTTGAGGGGTGTAGGAGAGACCCAGTACTTC

J gene: TRBJ1-2
clone size: few
D gene: NA
V gene: TRBV27
CDR3 protein: CASREEDKRGYGYTF
CDR3 DNA: TGTGCCAGCAGAGAGGAGGACAAACGTGGATATGGCTACACCTTC

J gene: TRBJ2-5
clone size: many
D gene: NA
V gene: TRBV10-3
CDR3 protein: CAISDQHETQYF
CDR3 DNA: TGTGCCATCAGTGACCAGCACGAGACCCAGTACTTC

J gene: TRBJ2-1
clone size: few
D gene: NA
V gene: TRBV20-1
CDR3 protein: CSAPRLERHEQFF
CDR3 DNA: TGCAGTGCTCCTAGACTAGAGCGCCATGAGCAGTTCTTC

J gene: TRBJ2-2
clone size: NA
D gene: NA
V gene: TRBV5-1
CDR3 protein: CASSLRRDSQSGGELFF
CDR3 DNA: TGCGCCAGCAGCTTGCGACGGGACTCCCAAAGTGGCGGGGAGCTGTTTTTT

J gene: TRBJ2-7
clone size: few
D gene: TRBD1
V gene: TRBV6-1
CDR3 protein: CASSPLKELGQGRYEQYF
CDR3 DNA: TGTGCCAGCAGTCCCCTCAAAGAACTCGGACAGGGGCGGTACGAGCAGTACTTC

J gene: TRBJ2-3
clone size: many
D gene: NA
V gene: TRBV5-5
CDR3 protein: CASNLIMMVADTQYF
CDR3 DNA: TGTGCCAGCAACCTCATAATGATGGTCGCAGATACGCAGTATTTT

J gene: TRBJ1-3
clone size: few
D gene: NA
V gene: TRBV7-8
CDR3 protein: CASSSNSGNTIYF
CDR3 DNA: TGTGCCAGCAGCTCCAACTCTGGAAACACCATATATTTT

J gene: TRBJ2-3
clone size: NA
D gene: TRBD1
V gene: TRBV7-2
CDR3 protein: CASSPGQAPFRNTQYF
CDR3 DNA: TGTGCCAGCAGCCCAGGACAGGCCCCATTCCGCAATACGCAGTATTTT

J gene: TRBJ1-1
clone size: NA
D gene: NA
V gene: TRBV19
CDR3 protein: CASNPGRGQQAFF
CDR3 DNA: TGTGCCAGTAACCCGGGACGGGGACAACAAGCTTTCTTT

J gene: TRBJ2-4
clone size: few
D gene: NA
V gene: TRBV12-3/TRBV12-4
CDR3 protein: CASSPGGLNIQYF
CDR3 DNA: TGTGCCAGCAGTCCCGGGGGACTAAACATTCAGTACTTC

J gene: TRBJ1-2
clone size: few
D gene: NA
V gene: TRBV29-1
CDR3 protein: CSVGAVVDYGYTF
CDR3 DNA: TGCAGCGTTGGGGCCGTCGTGGACTATGGCTACACCTTC

J gene: TRBJ2-1
clone size: many
D gene: NA
V gene: TRBV27
CDR3 protein: CASRPGLISYNEQFF
CDR3 DNA: TGTGCCAGCAGACCCGGGCTGATCTCCTACAATGAGCAGTTCTTC

J gene: TRBJ2-7
clone size: few
D gene: NA
V gene: TRBV10-3
CDR3 protein: CAISESGEQYF
CDR3 DNA: TGTGCCATCAGTGAATCGGGGGAGCAGTACTTC

J gene: TRBJ2-2
clone size: NA
D gene: TRBD1
V gene: TRBV24-1
CDR3 protein: CATRDRLNTGELFF
CDR3 DNA: TGTGCCACGAGGGACAGACTGAACACCGGGGAGCTGTTTTTT